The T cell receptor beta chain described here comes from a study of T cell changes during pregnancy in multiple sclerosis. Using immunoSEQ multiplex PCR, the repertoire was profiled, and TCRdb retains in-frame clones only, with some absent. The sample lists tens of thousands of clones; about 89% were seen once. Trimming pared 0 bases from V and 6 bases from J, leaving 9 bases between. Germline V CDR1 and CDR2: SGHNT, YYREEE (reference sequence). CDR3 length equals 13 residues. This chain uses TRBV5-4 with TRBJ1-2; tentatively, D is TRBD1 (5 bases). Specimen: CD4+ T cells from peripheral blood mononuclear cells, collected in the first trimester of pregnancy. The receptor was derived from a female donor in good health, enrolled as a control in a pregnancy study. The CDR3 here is CASSLEGWDGYTF. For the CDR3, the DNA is TGTGCCAGCAGCTTGGAGGGGTGGGATGGCTACACCTTC.